This is a list of T cell receptor beta chains from one sample in a study of shared T cell receptors in the human thymus. Profiling relied on immunoSEQ multiplex PCR, and the TCRdb table lists in-frame clones only, not all of them. The repertoire holds over 350,000 clones, 85% to 95% seen once, with roughly 0.02% in the top ten. Sample: thymocytes. All receptors derive from a human donor. CDR3s include the opening cysteine and the closing phenylalanine or tryptophan. A D gene is named only where the DNA matches it firmly. Clone size is shown for a subset of rows, as once, few, many or a class of expanded clone.

v_call	clone_size	j_call	d_call	cdr3_nt	cdr3_aa
TRBV6-1	-	TRBJ2-1	TRBD2	TGTGCCGGAGGGACTAGCGGTGACAACAATGAGCAGTTCTTC	CAGGTSGDNNEQFF
TRBV5-1	once	TRBJ2-1	-	TGCGCCAGCAGCTTGGGACCCCTCGAGCAGTTCTTC	CASSLGPLEQFF
TRBV11-2	once	TRBJ2-7	TRBD2	TGTGCCAGCACCCTGGGAGCGGGAGGCCTCTACGAGCAGTACTTC	CASTLGAGGLYEQYF
TRBV7-8	-	TRBJ2-7	TRBD2	TGTGCCAGCAGCTTAGAAGCGGGAGGGGCATTGCCCTACGAGCAGTACTTC	CASSLEAGGALPYEQYF
TRBV18	-	TRBJ2-1	-	TGTGCCAGCTCGCTCCCCATGAATGAGCAGTTCTTC	CASSLPMNEQFF
TRBV4-3	-	TRBJ2-3	TRBD2	TGCGCCAGCAGCCTCCGGACTAGCGGGGACGCAGATACGCAGTATTTT	CASSLRTSGDADTQYF
TRBV28	-	TRBJ1-5	TRBD1	TGTGCCAGCAGTTTATGTGCAGGGGGTCAGCCCCAGCATTTT	CASSLCAGGQPQHF
TRBV10-1	-	TRBJ2-7	-	TGCGCCAGCAGTGAGTCTAGCTCCTACGAGCAGTACTTC	CASSESSSYEQYF
TRBV2	-	TRBJ2-1	TRBD2	TGTGCCAGCACCCCTAGCGGGGCGTACTACAATGAGCAGTTCTTC	CASTPSGAYYNEQFF
TRBV27	once	TRBJ2-7	-	TGTGCCAGCAGTCCAGCGGGCCACTCCTACTACGAGCAGTACTTC	CASSPAGHSYYEQYF
TRBV5-6	-	TRBJ1-1	-	TGTGCCAGCAGAATGGGTGAAACTGAAGCTTTCTTT	CASRMGETEAFF
TRBV14	once	TRBJ1-3	-	TGTGCCAGCAGCCAAGGACAGCCGGCCCTCTCTGGAAACACCATATATTTT	CASSQGQPALSGNTIYF
TRBV28	-	TRBJ2-7	-	TGTGCCAGCAGTACCCCGACAATAGCCTACGAGCAGTACTTC	CASSTPTIAYEQYF
TRBV7-8	-	TRBJ1-2	-	TGTGCCAGCAGTTTACAGGGCTATGGCTACACCTTC	CASSLQGYGYTF
TRBV6-5	-	TRBJ2-7	-	TGTGCCAGCAGTTACTCGTGGGGATACGAGCAGTACTTC	CASSYSWGYEQYF
TRBV5-1	-	TRBJ2-1	TRBD2	TGCGCCAGCAGCTCATTCGGTCAGCTAGCGGGATCGAATGAGCAGTTCTTC	CASSSFGQLAGSNEQFF
TRBV18	-	TRBJ2-7	-	TGTGCCAGCTCACCCCGACTTTACCCCCCAGACTACGAGCAGTACTTC	CASSPRLYPPDYEQYF
TRBV7-9	-	TRBJ1-2	-	TGTGCCAGCAGCTTAGAGCGGGGGAAGGAAGGCTACACCTTC	CASSLERGKEGYTF
TRBV12-2	-	TRBJ1-5	-	TGTGCAAGTCGCTTAGTGGTGATCGGTTTAAATCAGCCCCAGCATTTT	CASRLVVIGLNQPQHF
TRBV7-6	-	TRBJ2-7	-	TGTGCCAGCAGCCGACCGAGTCCGAGCTCCTACGAGCAGTACTTC	CASSRPSPSSYEQYF
TRBV11-2	-	TRBJ2-3	TRBD2	TGTGCCAGCAGCTTAGAAGCGGGAGTCGAACTAGGCACAGATACGCAGTATTTT	CASSLEAGVELGTDTQYF
TRBV19	once	TRBJ2-7	-	TGTGCCAGTAGCAAAACGGGACCTCTTCGCTACGAGCAGTACTTC	CASSKTGPLRYEQYF
TRBV6-6	-	TRBJ1-1	-	TGTGCCAGCAGTTACGGGGGAGTCGCTGAAGCTTTCTTT	CASSYGGVAEAFF
TRBV27	-	TRBJ2-7	TRBD2	TGTGCCAGCAGTTTATTTCATGTAGCGGGCACCCGCCCCTACGAGCAGTACTTC	CASSLFHVAGTRPYEQYF
TRBV28	-	TRBJ2-7	-	TGTGCCAGCAGTTTAGTCCTCCGAAGGGCCCCCTCCTACGAGCAGTACTTC	CASSLVLRRAPSYEQYF
TRBV7-9	-	TRBJ1-1	-	TGTGCCAGCAGCGCTCCCCCAGGGGTTGCCCATGAAGACACTGAAGCTTTCTTT	CASSAPPGVAHEDTEAFF
TRBV10-2	-	TRBJ1-4	-	TGCGCCAGCAGTGAAATAGACAGGTTTCGCGAAAAACTGTTTTTT	CASSEIDRFREKLFF
TRBV6-5	-	TRBJ2-5	-	TGTGCCAGCTCCGACAGTAAAGAGACCCAGTACTTC	CASSDSKETQYF
TRBV30	-	TRBJ2-7	-	TGTGCCTGGAGCGCCCTACAGGGCTCCCCAACCTACGAGCAGTACTTC	CAWSALQGSPTYEQYF
TRBV6-1	-	TRBJ1-5	-	TGTGCCAGCAGCGCGACAGGTAGCAATCAGCCCCAGCATTTT	CASSATGSNQPQHF
TRBV7-8	-	TRBJ2-3	TRBD1	TGTGCCAGCAGCCGGGACAGGGGCGAGACAGATACGCAGTATTTT	CASSRDRGETDTQYF
TRBV10-3	-	TRBJ1-5	-	TGTGCCATCATTAATTGCCAGGGGTGCAATCAGCCCCAGCATTTT	CAIINCQGCNQPQHF
TRBV5-1	-	TRBJ1-2	-	TGCGCCAGCAGCTCCGGGGTGGGGCCGCGGGCGCATGGCTACACCTTC	CASSSGVGPRAHGYTF
TRBV6-5	-	TRBJ2-3	-	TGTGCCACCGCGGACCCGAATACGCAGTATTTT	CATADPNTQYF
TRBV5-6	-	TRBJ1-4	-	TGTGCCAGCAGCAAGGGAGTCCCGGGGGAAAAACTGTTTTTT	CASSKGVPGEKLFF
TRBV19	-	TRBJ2-1	-	TGTGCCAGTTCACTAAGCTCCTACAATGAGCAGTTCTTC	CASSLSSYNEQFF
TRBV28	-	TRBJ2-5	TRBD2	TGTGCCAGCAGTACGGGACTAGCGGGAGTAGAGACCCAGTACTTC	CASSTGLAGVETQYF
TRBV6-1	-	TRBJ2-3	-	TGTGCCAGCAGTGATTCCGACCGGGACCGTAGCACAGATACGCAGTATTTT	CASSDSDRDRSTDTQYF
TRBV7-9	-	TRBJ2-1	TRBD2	TGTGCCAGCAGCTCTAAAGGGACTAGCGGGAGGAGGAATGAGCAGTTCTTC	CASSSKGTSGRRNEQFF